A selection of T cell receptor beta chains follows, all from one sample in a study of blood T cells in healthy people across ages. TCRdb called the 5' RACE reads again in MiXCR, with one record for every CDR3 protein. The repertoire has over 600,000 distinct CDR3 sequences, under 25% of them found once; the top ten carry 3% to 4%. Sequencing input: blood. These receptors were collected from a man between 65 and 85 years old in good health. The CDR3 runs from the conserved cysteine through the conserved F or W. The order of the fields is D gene, V gene, clone size, J gene, CDR3 protein, CDR3 DNA. D genes are given only for firm matches. Clone size is stated in some rows and not others, as once, few, many or a class when expanded.

>.|TRBV12-3/TRBV12-4|few|TRBJ1-4
CVLFGPGEEKLFF
TGTGTCTTATTTGGGCCAGGGGAGGAAAAACTGTTTTTT
>.|TRBV5-8|.|TRBJ2-1
CASSPSLSSYNEQFF
TGTGCCAGCAGCCCTTCCCTTAGCTCCTACAATGAGCAGTTCTTC
>.|TRBV15|few|TRBJ1-1
CATRGDLNTEAFF
TGTGCCACGCGAGGGGATCTGAACACTGAAGCTTTCTTT
>TRBD1|TRBV9|few|TRBJ2-5
CASSGTGGKGETQYF
TGTGCCAGCAGCGGGACAGGGGGAAAGGGAGAGACCCAGTACTTC
>TRBD2|TRBV3-1|few|TRBJ2-7
CASSQGDSGSYTYEQYF
TGTGCCAGCAGCCAAGGGGATAGCGGGAGCTACACCTACGAGCAGTACTTC
>.|TRBV27|.|TRBJ2-5
CASSLSRGQTQYF
TGTGCCAGCAGTTTATCCAGGGGTCAGACCCAGTACTTC
>TRBD1|TRBV29-1|few|TRBJ1-2
CSVSKTGQSYGYTF
TGCAGCGTTTCGAAGACAGGGCAAAGCTATGGCTACACCTTC
>TRBD2|TRBV6-2/TRBV6-3|few|TRBJ2-7
CASRGLAGNYEQYF
TGTGCCAGCAGGGGACTAGCGGGAAACTACGAGCAGTACTTC
>TRBD2|TRBV10-3|.|TRBJ2-5
CAISESGLAGRLRETQYF
TGTGCCATCAGTGAGTCAGGACTAGCGGGAAGGCTCAGGGAGACCCAGTACTTC
>.|TRBV2|.|TRBJ2-7
CASSVTGQSYEQYF
TGTGCCAGCAGTGTTACCGGGCAGTCCTACGAGCAGTACTTC
>.|TRBV20-1|.|TRBJ1-2
CSARSFPGDNYGYTF
TGCAGTGCTAGGTCTTTTCCAGGAGATAACTATGGCTACACCTTC
>.|TRBV7-6|many|TRBJ2-1
CASSPPPGTNEQFF
TGTGCCAGCAGTCCTCCCCCCGGGACAAATGAGCAGTTCTTC
>.|TRBV6-1|many|TRBJ2-7
CASFYWGAYEQYF
TGTGCCAGCTTCTACTGGGGGGCCTACGAGCAGTACTTC
>.|TRBV7-9|.|TRBJ2-2
CASSLALGNTGELFF
TGTGCCAGCAGCTTAGCGCTGGGGAACACCGGGGAGCTGTTTTTT
>TRBD1|TRBV14|few|TRBJ2-7
CASSQNRGHGYEQYF
TGTGCCAGCAGCCAAAACAGGGGCCATGGGTACGAGCAGTACTTC
>TRBD1|TRBV4-3|.|TRBJ2-4
CASSQWDRGNIQYF
TGCGCCAGCAGCCAGTGGGACAGGGGAAACATTCAGTACTTC
>TRBD1|TRBV7-9|many|TRBJ2-7
CATLEPGQSYEQYF
TGTGCCACCTTAGAACCGGGACAGTCCTACGAGCAGTACTTC
>.|TRBV6-5|few|TRBJ1-2
CASMREGANYGYTF
TGTGCCAGCATGCGAGAGGGAGCTAACTATGGCTACACCTTC
>.|TRBV15|.|TRBJ2-3
CATSRGIGVADTQYF
TGTGCCACCAGCAGAGGAATAGGAGTAGCAGATACGCAGTATTTT
>TRBD2|TRBV5-1|few|TRBJ2-7
CASSLVGTSGNSYEQYF
TGCGCCAGCAGCTTGGTCGGCACTAGCGGGAACTCCTACGAGCAGTACTTC
>TRBD2|TRBV18|few|TRBJ2-1
CASSLSLAGRRNEQFF
TGTGCCAGCTCACTATCACTAGCGGGAAGAAGGAATGAGCAGTTCTTC
>.|TRBV29-1|.|TRBJ2-7
CSVEDRAGGPHLGYEQYF
TGCAGCGTTGAAGATCGGGCCGGGGGGCCACACCTGGGCTACGAGCAGTACTTC
>.|TRBV9|.|TRBJ2-1
CASSDHGSSYNEQFF
TGTGCCAGCAGCGACCACGGGTCAAGTTACAATGAGCAGTTCTTC
>.|TRBV28|many|TRBJ2-7
CASSLQRVRYEQYF
TGTGCCAGCAGTTTACAACGCGTCCGCTACGAGCAGTACTTC
>.|TRBV12-3/TRBV12-4|many|TRBJ2-2
CASSRTSRGELFF
TGTGCCAGCAGTCGGACGTCCCGCGGGGAGCTGTTTTTT
>.|TRBV20-1|.|TRBJ2-2
CSARQSGTGELFF
TGCAGTGCTAGACAAAGTGGCACCGGGGAGCTGTTTTTT
>.|TRBV3-1|few|TRBJ1-3
CASSQDFPNRNTIYF
TGTGCCAGCAGCCAAGACTTTCCAAATCGGAACACCATATATTTT
>.|TRBV20-1|.|TRBJ2-3
CSARPRNTQYF
TGCAGTGCTAGACCCAGGAATACGCAGTATTTT
>.|TRBV7-8|many|TRBJ2-5
CASSLGLLESETQYF
TGTGCCAGCAGCCTCGGACTCCTTGAGTCGGAGACCCAGTACTTC
>TRBD1|TRBV7-2|few|TRBJ1-2
CASSPGQGEYGYTF
TGTGCCAGCAGCCCTGGACAGGGAGAATATGGCTACACCTTC
>TRBD1|TRBV5-1|few|TRBJ2-6
CASSGTVISGANVLTF
TGCGCCAGCAGCGGGACAGTTATCTCTGGGGCCAACGTCCTGACTTTC
>.|TRBV20-1|.|TRBJ2-1
CSARLTATYNEQFF
TGCAGTGCTAGACTTACAGCAACATACAATGAGCAGTTCTTC
>.|TRBV2|.|TRBJ2-7
CASSEAPRAGDEQYF
TGTGCCAGCAGTGAAGCCCCACGAGCAGGGGACGAGCAGTACTTC
>TRBD2|TRBV5-1|.|TRBJ2-1
CASSLGLVDRYNEQFF
TGCGCCAGCAGTCTTGGACTAGTTGACCGCTACAATGAGCAGTTCTTC
>.|TRBV2|.|TRBJ2-5
CASSEGEQETQYF
TGTGCCAGCAGTGAGGGTGAACAAGAGACCCAGTACTTC
>.|TRBV7-2|few|TRBJ2-1
CASSPNQGWQFF
TGTGCCAGCAGCCCTAACCAGGGGTGGCAGTTCTTC
>.|TRBV7-2|few|TRBJ2-1
CASSSFGGYNEQFF
TGTGCCAGCAGCTCCTTCGGCGGTTACAATGAGCAGTTCTTC
>TRBD2|TRBV6-6|.|TRBJ2-3
CASSGSLAGTDTQYF
TGTGCCAGCAGTGGCAGTCTAGCGGGCACAGATACGCAGTATTTT
>.|TRBV6-6|.|TRBJ1-4
CASGGLGEKLFF
TGTGCCAGCGGGGGATTGGGTGAAAAACTGTTTTTT
>TRBD1|TRBV29-1|many|TRBJ2-1
CSGGQGAAEQFF
TGCAGCGGGGGACAGGGGGCGGCTGAGCAGTTCTTC
>.|TRBV11-2|few|TRBJ1-2
CASSSDGGVYGYTF
TGTGCCAGCAGCTCGGACGGAGGGGTCTATGGCTACACCTTC
>TRBD1|TRBV10-3|.|TRBJ2-1
CAISESLGQGYNEQFF
TGTGCCATCAGTGAGTCGCTCGGACAGGGTTACAATGAGCAGTTCTTC
>TRBD1|TRBV15|.|TRBJ2-1
CATSRDGTGILF
TGTGCCACCAGCAGAGACGGGACAGGGATTCTCTTC
>TRBD2|TRBV10-3|few|TRBJ2-1
CAISVRLADTDNEQFF
TGTGCCATCAGTGTGCGACTAGCGGACACAGACAATGAGCAGTTCTTC
>.|TRBV5-1|.|TRBJ1-2
CASSVGGAGLYGYTF
TGCGCCAGCAGCGTTGGCGGGGCTGGGCTATATGGCTACACCTTC
>TRBD2|TRBV5-5|.|TRBJ2-2
CASSSGLAGAGRELFF
TGTGCCAGCAGCTCGGGACTAGCGGGAGCCGGTAGGGAGCTGTTTTTT
>TRBD1|TRBV7-8|.|TRBJ2-7
CASSFPGTGGDEQYF
TGTGCCAGCAGCTTCCCCGGGACAGGGGGCGACGAGCAGTACTTC
>TRBD1|TRBV10-3|few|TRBJ2-4
CAISVGDRGQNIQYF
TGTGCCATCAGTGTAGGAGACAGGGGCCAAAACATTCAGTACTTC
>.|TRBV12-3/TRBV12-4|.|TRBJ1-5
CASTALGGVQHF
TGTGCCAGCACCGCGCTTGGAGGGGTACAGCATTTT
>TRBD1|TRBV12-3/TRBV12-4|many|TRBJ1-4
CASSSDRGRREKLFF
TGTGCCAGCAGCTCCGACAGGGGGCGGCGTGAAAAACTGTTTTTT
>.|TRBV28|.|TRBJ2-7
CASSFGGTFSYEQYF
TGTGCCAGCAGTTTTGGCGGGACCTTCTCCTACGAGCAGTACTTC